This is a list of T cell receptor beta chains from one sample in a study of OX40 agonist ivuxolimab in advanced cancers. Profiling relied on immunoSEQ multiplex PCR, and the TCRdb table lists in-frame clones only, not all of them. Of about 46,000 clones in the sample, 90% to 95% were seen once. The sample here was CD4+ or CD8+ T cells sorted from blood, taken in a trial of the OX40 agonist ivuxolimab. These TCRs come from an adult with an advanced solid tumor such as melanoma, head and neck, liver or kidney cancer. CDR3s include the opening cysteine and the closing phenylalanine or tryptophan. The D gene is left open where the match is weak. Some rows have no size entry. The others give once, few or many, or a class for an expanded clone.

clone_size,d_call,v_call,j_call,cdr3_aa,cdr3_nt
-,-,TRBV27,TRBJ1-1,CASRMGFTTEAFF,TGTGCCAGCAGGATGGGGTTCACCACTGAAGCTTTCTTT
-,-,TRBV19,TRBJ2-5,CASSHQGQETQYF,TGTGCCAGTAGTCATCAGGGTCAAGAGACCCAGTACTTC
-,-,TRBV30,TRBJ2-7,CAWSVSPGTGTYEQYF,TGTGCCTGGAGTGTGAGTCCCGGGACGGGAACCTACGAGCAGTACTTC
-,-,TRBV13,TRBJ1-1,CASSLGAIWGEAFF,TGTGCCAGCAGCTTAGGGGCCATCTGGGGTGAAGCTTTCTTT
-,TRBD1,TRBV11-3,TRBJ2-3,CASSLMGQQGQYF,TGTGCCAGCAGCTTAATGGGACAGCAAGGGCAGTATTTT
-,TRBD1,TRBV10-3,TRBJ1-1,CAIKTGVKGFDTEAFF,TGTGCCATTAAGACAGGGGTTAAGGGGTTTGACACTGAAGCTTTCTTT
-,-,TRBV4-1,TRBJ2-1,CASSQDTGEAGNEQFF,TGCGCCAGCAGCCAAGATACCGGGGAGGCAGGCAATGAGCAGTTCTTC
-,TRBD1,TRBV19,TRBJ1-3,CASSILPGGGNTIYF,TGTGCCAGTAGTATTCTGCCAGGGGGCGGAAACACCATATATTTT
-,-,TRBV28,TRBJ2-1,CASSLGPPGLSNEQFF,TGTGCCAGCAGTTTAGGGCCCCCCGGGTTAAGCAATGAGCAGTTCTTC
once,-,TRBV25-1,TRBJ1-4,CASSESPDLGATNEKLFF,TGTGCCAGCAGTGAATCGCCCGATCTAGGGGCAACTAATGAAAAACTGTTTTTT
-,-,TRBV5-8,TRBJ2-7,CASSLGVVSYEQYF,TGTGCCAGCAGCTTGGGGGTAGTCTCCTACGAGCAGTACTTC
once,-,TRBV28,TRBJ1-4,CASSLGDEKLFF,TGTGCCAGCAGTTTGGGAGATGAAAAACTGTTTTTT
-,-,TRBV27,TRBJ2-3,CASSPGTAGTDTQYF,TGTGCCAGCAGTCCGGGGACGGCGGGCACAGATACGCAGTATTTT
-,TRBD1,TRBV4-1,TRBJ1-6,CASSHLPGQGTSTPLHF,TGCGCCAGCAGCCACCTCCCGGGACAGGGAACGTCGACACCCCTCCACTTT
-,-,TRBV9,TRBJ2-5,CASSPRDSRAVETQYF,TGTGCCAGCAGCCCGCGGGACAGCCGAGCGGTTGAGACCCAGTACTTC
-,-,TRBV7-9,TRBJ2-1,CASSLAGNNEQFF,TGTGCCAGCAGCTTAGCGGGGAACAATGAGCAGTTCTTC
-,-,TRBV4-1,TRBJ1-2,CASSQGARGESGYTF,TGCGCCAGCAGCCAAGGGGCCCGGGGAGAGTCCGGCTACACCTTC
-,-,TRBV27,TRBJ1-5,CASSFGPGRPPEPQHF,TGTGCCAGCAGTTTCGGACCCGGCAGACCTCCGGAGCCCCAGCATTTT
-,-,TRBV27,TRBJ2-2,CASSTYAGVKPGELFF,TGTGCCAGCAGCACATATGCCGGGGTAAAACCCGGGGAGCTGTTTTTT
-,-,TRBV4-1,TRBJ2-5,CASSHPGIYQETQYF,TGCGCCAGCAGCCACCCAGGGATTTACCAAGAGACCCAGTACTTC
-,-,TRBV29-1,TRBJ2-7,CSVGALSQGSEQYF,TGCAGCGTTGGGGCCCTCTCCCAGGGTAGTGAGCAGTACTTC
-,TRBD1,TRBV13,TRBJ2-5,CASSLGQVQETQYF,TGTGCCAGCAGCCTAGGACAGGTCCAAGAGACCCAGTACTTC
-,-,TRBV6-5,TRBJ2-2,CASSYSLSEITGELFF,TGTGCCAGCAGTTACTCACTGTCGGAGATCACCGGGGAGCTGTTTTTT
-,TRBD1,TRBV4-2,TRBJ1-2,CASSTGTVYGYTF,TGTGCCAGCAGCACCGGGACAGTCTATGGCTACACCTTC
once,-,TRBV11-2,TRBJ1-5,CASSEYNQPQHF,TGTGCCAGCAGCGAATACAATCAGCCCCAGCATTTT
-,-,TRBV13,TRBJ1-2,CANSMPYNYGYTF,TGTGCCAACTCGATGCCGTATAACTATGGCTACACCTTC
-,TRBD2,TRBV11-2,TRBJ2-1,CASSPLAGGPNNEQFF,TGTGCCAGCAGCCCTTTAGCGGGGGGGCCGAACAATGAGCAGTTCTTC
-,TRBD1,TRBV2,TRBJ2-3,CASSLRQGKGTDTQYF,TGTGCCAGCAGTTTAAGACAGGGCAAAGGCACAGATACGCAGTATTTT
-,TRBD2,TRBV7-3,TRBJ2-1,CASSQIGEGVANEQFF,TGTGCCAGCAGCCAAATAGGGGAGGGAGTTGCAAATGAGCAGTTCTTC
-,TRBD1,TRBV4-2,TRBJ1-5,CASSQARQGVDQPQHF,TGTGCCAGCAGCCAAGCGAGACAGGGGGTAGATCAGCCCCAGCATTTT
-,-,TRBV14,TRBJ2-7,CASSQEAYPYEQYF,TGTGCCAGCAGCCAAGAGGCCTACCCCTACGAGCAGTACTTC
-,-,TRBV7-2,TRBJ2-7,CASSAFSGFYEQYF,TGTGCCAGCAGCGCCTTTAGCGGATTCTACGAGCAGTACTTC
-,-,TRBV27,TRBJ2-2,CASSPDGVNTGELFF,TGTGCCAGCAGTCCAGACGGGGTTAACACCGGGGAGCTGTTTTTT
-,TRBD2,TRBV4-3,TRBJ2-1,CASSPLAGVGPYNEQFF,TGCGCCAGCAGCCCCCTAGCGGGAGTGGGGCCCTACAATGAGCAGTTCTTC
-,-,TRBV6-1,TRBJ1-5,CASSEVQGLQPQHF,TGTGCCAGCAGTGAAGTCCAGGGTTTACAGCCCCAGCATTTT
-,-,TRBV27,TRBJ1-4,CASSLRGSNEKLFF,TGTGCCAGCAGTCTAAGGGGCAGTAATGAAAAACTGTTTTTT
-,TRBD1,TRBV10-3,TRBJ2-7,CAISDPGTGPYEQYF,TGTGCCATCAGTGATCCCGGGACAGGCCCGTACGAGCAGTACTTC